This entry lists 21 T cell receptor beta chains sequenced from one sample in a study of response to subunit inactivated influenza vaccine. Each CDR3 protein is one row after TCRdb ran MiXCR on the RT-PCR reads. The table shows some 480,000 distinct CDR3 sequences, with approximately 9.9% occurring only once. The sequenced sample was PBMCs from blood, obtained roughly 47 days after vaccination. These receptors were obtained from a man aged 45-65 years who received an inactivated influenza vaccine.

This clonotype has a handful of counts. The gene calls are TRBV15 and TRBJ1-4; 10 bases map to TRBD1. The V gene's germline CDR1 is LNHNV and CDR2 YYDKDF (reference sequence). V trimming: 0 bases; J trimming: 2 bases; junction bases outside the gene matches: 12. The CDR3 loop spans 20 amino acids. The DNA of the CDR3 is TGTGCCACCAGCAGAGATCTCGGGACAGGGGCCATTGGGACTAATGAAAAACTGTTTTTT. As protein: CATSRDLGTGAIGTNEKLFF.

This clonotype was counted at least ten times. The rearrangement joins TRBV20-1 to TRBJ2-1; D is perhaps TRBD2 (6 bases). Trimming removed 6 bases at V and 4 bases at J, with 19 bases between. This CDR3 has 15 amino acids. Looked up from germline, CDR1 is DFQATT and CDR2 is SNEGSKA (reference sequence). CDR3 sequence reads: CSADSGDSKYNEQFF. DNA of the CDR3: TGCAGTGCGGACTCGGGGGACTCGAAGTACAATGAGCAGTTCTTC.

This clonotype was seen more than once but under ten times. This chain links TRBV2 with TRBJ2-5, with 7 bases that match TRBD1. Per germline, CDR1 SNHLY and CDR2 FYNNEI. The CDR3 loop spans 13 amino acids. V dropped 4 bases and J dropped 2; count of bases not matched to a gene: 1. CDR3 sequence (DNA): TGTGCCAGCAGTGTGGACAGGCAAGAGACCCAGTACTTC. This translates into CASSVDRQETQYF.

This sequence joins TRBV28 and TRBJ2-5, with 9 bases that match TRBD1. Germline lookup yields CDR1 MDHEN and CDR2 SYDVKM. V shed 3 bases and J 6 bases; nucleotides not matched to a gene: 5. There are 14 residues in the CDR3. The CDR3 nucleotides are TGTGCCAGCAGTTTGACAGGGGGTGCTAAGACCCAGTACTTC. This sequence encodes CASSLTGGAKTQYF.

This clonotype was found a few times. The chain has TRBV5-5 and TRBJ2-5; TRBD1 is a possible D gene (5 bases). Germline V gene sequence: CDR1 SGHKS, CDR2 YYEKEE (reference sequence). Trimming took 3 bases from V and 2 from J, leaving 11 bases between them. The CDR3 sequence is 14 residues long. As DNA, the CDR3 is TGTGCCAGCAGCTGGCGACAGCTTCAAGAGACCCAGTACTTC. It is translated as CASSWRQLQETQYF.

This clonotype has just a few counts. The chain joins TRBV12-3 or TRBV12-4 to TRBJ1-5, with D perhaps TRBD1 (5 bases). CDR3 length equals 14 residues. V lost 8 bases, J lost 0 bases, and 11 bases lay in between. CDR3 amino acids: CASGADNSNQPQHF. The CDR3 DNA reads TGTGCCAGCGGGGCAGACAATAGCAATCAGCCCCAGCATTTT.

This clonotype was counted between two and nine times. The rearrangement links TRBV7-8 to TRBJ2-1; 12 bases align to TRBD2. V shed 5 bases, J shed 6 bases, and the junction held 5 bases outside the gene matches. CDR3 length: 15 amino acids. The germline gives CDR1 SGHVS, CDR2 FQNEAQ. The CDR3 spells CASSTTSGRTNEQFF. The DNA for the CDR3 is TGTGCCAGCAGCACCACTAGCGGGAGGACCAATGAGCAGTTCTTC.

In its sample, this clonotype was seen many times. V is TRBV7-9 and J is TRBJ2-7; unclear D gene. The CDR3 is 11 amino acids. CDR1 is SEHNR, CDR2 FQNEAQ, per germline (reference sequence). Deletions cut 10 bases from V and 5 bases from J, with 12 bases between. This CDR3 is CATGSDDEQYF. CDR3 in DNA: TGTGCCACCGGGTCGGACGACGAGCAGTACTTC.

This clonotype has just a few counts. One junction end disagrees with the germline gene, perhaps due to a read error. This chain connects TRBV7-9 to TRBJ2-3; weak D call: TRBD2 (6 bases). The CDR3 is 12 residues long. Germline V gene lookup returns CDR1 SEHNR and CDR2 FQNEAQ (reference sequence). The CDR3 region has the DNA TGTGCCAGCAGCTTAGGCCGGGAGAGTCAGGATTTT. Protein: CASSLGRESQDF.

V is TRBV30 and J is TRBJ2-7; TRBD1 might be the D (5 bases). CDR3 length: 12 amino acids. V was cut by 0 bases and J by 4 bases, with 7 bases left in between. Germline V lookup: CDR1 GTSNPN, CDR2 SVGIG (reference sequence). CDR3 in DNA: TGTGCCTGGAGTGTGCAGGGATACGAGCAGTACTTC. It is translated as CAWSVQGYEQYF.

The sample holds many counts of this clonotype. This chain links TRBV20-1 with TRBJ2-3; 7 bases map to TRBD1. Germline trimming cut 3 bases from V and 4 bases from J; bases unmatched to any gene: 13. Germline CDR1 is DFQATT and CDR2 is SNEGSKA (reference sequence). The CDR3 is made up of 16 amino acids. CDR3 protein: CSASSQWGTASDTQYF. CDR3 nucleotides: TGCAGTGCTAGTTCCCAATGGGGGACAGCCTCAGATACGCAGTATTTT.

The gene calls are TRBV7-2 and TRBJ1-6; 7 bases are shared with TRBD1. Germline V gives CDR1 SGHTA, CDR2 FQGNSA. CDR3 length: 15 amino acids. The ends lost 4 bases at V and 4 bases at J; junction bases unmatched: 4. CDR3 DNA: TGTGCCAGCAGCTCCAAGACAGGGTATAATTCACCCCTCCACTTT. It yields the protein CASSSKTGYNSPLHF.

The chain joins TRBV5-1 to TRBJ1-1; D ambiguous. Trimming removed 4 bases from V and 5 bases from J, with 15 bases in between. Germline CDR1 SGHRS, CDR2 YFSETQ. The CDR3 is made up of 14 amino acids. CDR3 sequence reads: CASSLGAPRTEAFF. The CDR3 bases are TGCGCCAGCAGCCTTGGCGCCCCCCGGACTGAAGCTTTCTTT.

This clonotype came up many times. This sequence joins TRBV5-1 and TRBJ2-1, with 10 bases that match TRBD2. Losses at the gene ends were 4 bases for V and 4 bases for J; bases not matched to a gene: 5. Germline V gene sequence: CDR1 SGHRS, CDR2 YFSETQ. The CDR3 length is 15 residues. In DNA form, the CDR3 reads TGCGCCAGCAGCATACTAGCGGGGATTTACAATGAGCAGTTCTTC. Its protein is CASSILAGIYNEQFF. Full variable domain (missing parts from reference TRBV5-1 and TRBJ2-1): KAGVTQTPRYLIKTRGQQVTLSCSPISGHRSVSWYQQTPGQGLQFLFEYFSETQRNKGNFPGRFSGRQFSNSRSEMNVSTLELGDSALYLCASSILAGIYNEQFFGPGTRLTVL.

This chain joins TRBV6-1 and TRBJ1-1; D might be TRBD1 (5 bases). V was pared by 7 bases and J by 3 bases, with 15 bases between. This CDR3 has 14 amino acids. In germline, CDR1 is MNHNS, CDR2 SASEGT. This chain's CDR3 is CASTDSYRDTEAFF. The CDR3 DNA sequence: TGTGCCAGCACCGACAGTTATAGGGACACTGAAGCTTTCTTT.

This clonotype showed up just a few times. The genes are TRBV4-2 and TRBJ2-3; D remains unclear. CDR3 length: 14 amino acids. The V end lost 3 bases, the J end lost 6 bases, and 13 bases lay between the germline ends. CDR1 and CDR2 (germline): LGHNA, YNFKEQ. CDR3 in amino acids: CASSHDLDSDTQYF. For the CDR3, the DNA is TGTGCCAGCAGCCATGACCTAGATTCTGATACGCAGTATTTT.

V gene TRBV12-3 or TRBV12-4 combines with J gene TRBJ1-6; D call uncertain. Trimming stripped 5 bases from V and 7 bases from J, with 9 bases between. There are 13 residues in the CDR3. The chain's CDR3 is CASSPMRNSPLHF. Written as DNA, the CDR3 is TGTGCCAGCAGTCCCATGAGGAATTCACCCCTCCACTTT.

The chain couples TRBV28 to TRBJ2-1, with TRBD2 matching over 11 bases. V shed 6 bases, J shed 6 bases, and the junction held 7 bases outside the gene matches. The CDR3 totals 15 residues. In germline, CDR1 is MDHEN, CDR2 SYDVKM. CDR3 protein: CASRLAGGTGNEQFF. The CDR3 DNA reads TGTGCCAGCAGGCTAGCGGGAGGTACGGGCAATGAGCAGTTCTTC.

The chain uses TRBV20-1 and TRBJ2-1, with 10 bases that match TRBD2. The CDR3 is 14 residues long. J lost 4 bases, V lost 5 bases, and 5 bases had no gene match. CDR1 is DFQATT, CDR2 SNEGSKA, per germline (reference sequence). CDR3 in amino acids: CSASGTSVYNEQFF. The CDR3 region has the DNA TGCAGTGCTTCCGGGACTAGCGTGTACAATGAGCAGTTCTTC.

The V and J genes are TRBV12-3 or TRBV12-4 and TRBJ2-7; 10 bases are a match to TRBD1. V trimming: 1 base; J trimming: 2 bases; junction bases outside the gene matches: 5. The CDR3 runs to 16 residues. The CDR3 DNA is TGTGCCAGCAGTTTAGATAGGACAGGGGGAACCTACGAGCAGTACTTC. Amino acid sequence: CASSLDRTGGTYEQYF.

The gene calls are TRBV6-2 or TRBV6-3 and TRBJ2-7, with D tentatively TRBD2 (6 bases). V gave up 5 bases and J gave up 3 bases, with 14 bases separating them. The germline V gene has CDR1 MNHEY and CDR2 SVGEGT. The CDR3 is 14 residues long. In DNA, the CDR3 is TGTGCCAGCAGTCCGGGAGTGGGTTTCTACGAGCAGTACTTC. Protein sequence: CASSPGVGFYEQYF.